This TCR beta chain was found in a study of T cell repertoires in cytomegalovirus infection. Across the whole study: CMV infection together with matching HLA type was indicated by public TCR beta signatures.

Study findings and constraints: Carriage of CMV together with the relevant HLA was identifiable through cumulative public TCR beta family frequency.

Germline CDR1 reads SGHDN; CDR2 reads FVKESK. With 1 base removed from V and 0 bases from J, the gap between germline ends came to 10 bases. This CDR3 comprises 16 residues. One entry per CDR3 protein, called by TCRdb with MiXCR from the reads. Of approximately 500,000 distinct CDR3 sequences detected, 15% to 20% appear once; the ten largest clones hold 20% to 30%. A few counts support this clonotype. The antigen is unknown. The sequenced material came from CD8+ T cells from PBMCs. The V and J genes are TRBV14 and TRBJ2-1; D ambiguous. This TCR was recovered from a human donor in good health (CMV status not recorded). Some clones in this sample may be carry-over from other donors' samples. CDR3 in amino acids: CASSQVTDFSYNEQFF. DNA for the CDR3: TGTGCCAGCAGCCAAGTCACCGATTTCTCCTACAATGAGCAGTTCTTC.